One sample yielded the 17 T cell receptor beta chains listed below, sequenced in a study of T cell repertoires in cytomegalovirus infection. TCRdb passed the reads through MiXCR, listing each CDR3 protein once. This table has approximately 910,000 distinct CDR3 sequences, around 30% appearing once. These receptors' antigens are unknown. Sequencing was performed on cultured CD8+ T cells from PBMCs, taken from culture after CMV antigen stimulation. All receptors come from a human donor in good health (CMV status not recorded). Some clones in this sample may be carry-over from other donors' samples.

The chain is built from TRBV5-4 and TRBJ2-1; TRBD2 matches at 9 bases. The V gene's germline CDR1 is SGHNT and CDR2 YYREEE (reference sequence). The junction had 6 bases not matched to a gene; V was cut back by 1 base and J by 7 bases. This CDR3 has 15 amino acids. The CDR3 loop is CASSLSRGGGNEQFF. The CDR3 DNA is TGTGCCAGCAGCTTGTCGCGGGGGGGAGGTAATGAGCAGTTCTTC.

This clonotype was seen more than once but under ten times. This chain links TRBV12-3 or TRBV12-4 with TRBJ1-4; 7 nucleotides line up with TRBD1. CDR3 length: 13 amino acids. V was clipped by 6 bases and J by 8 bases; unmatched bases: 6. In DNA, the CDR3 is TGTGCCAGCAGGACAGGGTCCGACGAAAAACTGTTTTTT. Protein: CASRTGSDEKLFF.

This clonotype was found a few times. The J gene is TRBJ2-1, the V gene TRBV7-4, with D perhaps matching TRBD2 (5 bases). V was clipped by 9 bases and J by 3 bases, with 12 bases between them. This CDR3 region has 13 residues. Germline V gene sequence: CDR1 SGHVT, CDR2 SQSDAQ. The CDR3 DNA follows: TGTGCCAGTAGCGACACCCTCTACAATGAGCAGTTCTTC. This translates into CASSDTLYNEQFF.

V usage is TRBV7-6 and J usage is TRBJ2-3; 9 bases are shared with TRBD1. This CDR3 spans 18 amino acids. V dropped 1 base and J dropped 0; count of bases not matched to a gene: 8. Germline loops: CDR1 SGHVS, CDR2 FNYEAQ. CDR3 amino acids: CASSLGGGTGTSTDTQYF. DNA for the CDR3: TGTGCCAGCAGCTTAGGAGGGGGGACAGGGACTAGCACAGATACGCAGTATTTT.

Note on this clonotype: A read error may produce the germline difference seen at one junction end. The V and J genes are TRBV6-6 and TRBJ1-4; D is undetermined. CDR3 length equals 15 residues. The germline gives CDR1 MNHNY, CDR2 SVGAGI (reference sequence). The CDR3 region has the DNA TGTGCCAACAGTTACGAAGGCAGAAGATACGAAAAACTGTTTTTT. The encoded protein is CANSYEGRRYEKLFF.

In this sample, this clonotype turned up a few times. The chain recombines TRBV27 with TRBJ1-4; D not resolved. V shed 0 bases and J shed 12 bases, with 17 bases lying between them. The CDR3 is 15 amino acids. The germline V gene has CDR1 MNHEY and CDR2 SMNVEV (reference sequence). The CDR3 sequence is CASSLSFRGRGELFF. The CDR3 DNA is TGTGCCAGCAGTTTATCTTTCCGGGGTCGGGGAGAACTGTTTTTT.

This chain links TRBV7-9 with TRBJ2-5, with a possible D match to TRBD2 (5 bases). V was clipped by 8 bases and J by 9 bases, with 13 bases between them. CDR3 length: 11 amino acids. CDR1 and CDR2 (germline): SEHNR, FQNEAQ (reference sequence). The CDR3 nucleotides are TGTGCCAGCCGGAGCGGTGGAGCCCAGTACTTC. Translation gives CASRSGGAQYF.

J is TRBJ2-3 and V is TRBV15; no firm D call. CDR1 is LNHNV, CDR2 YYDKDF, per germline (reference sequence). The CDR3 spans 13 residues. Trimming shortened V by 2 bases and J by 5 bases, and 8 bases separated the two germline ends. For the CDR3, the DNA is TGTGCCACCAGCAGACCACCGCAAGATACGCAGTATTTT. Encoded protein: CATSRPPQDTQYF. The full variable domain, its missing parts supplied by reference TRBV15 and TRBJ2-3, is DAMVIQNPRYQVTQFGKPVTLSCSQTLNHNVMYWYQQKSSQAPKLLFHYYDKDFNNEADTPDNFQSRRPNTSFCFLDIRSPGLGDTAMYLCATSRPPQDTQYFGPGTRLTVL.

This clonotype has more than one count but fewer than ten. J is TRBJ2-5 and V is TRBV7-4; D is undetermined. The CDR3 loop spans 15 amino acids. With 1 base removed from V and 3 bases from J, the gap between germline ends came to 12 bases. Germline CDR1 and CDR2: SGHVT and SQSDAQ. CDR3: CASSLVWSREETQYF. Here the CDR3 DNA reads TGTGCCAGCAGCTTAGTATGGTCTAGGGAAGAGACCCAGTACTTC.

V gene TRBV27 combines with J gene TRBJ1-2, with 8 nucleotides matching TRBD1. The junction had 5 bases not matched to a gene; V was cut back by 0 bases and J by 8 bases. This CDR3 is built from 14 residues. The germline V gene encodes CDR1 MNHEY and CDR2 SMNVEV (reference sequence). In DNA, the CDR3 is TGTGCCAGCAGTTTATCGAGGACAGGGCTCGGCTACACCTTC. Amino acid sequence: CASSLSRTGLGYTF.

This CDR3 reads CASSLEGSSPYEQYF. The CDR3 nucleotides read TGTGCCAGCAGCTTAGAAGGCAGCTCCCCGTACGAGCAGTACTTC. The chain links TRBV7-8 to TRBJ2-7; D uncertain. V shed 1 base and J shed 4 bases, with 14 bases lying between them. This CDR3 is 15 amino acids long. From germline, CDR1 is SGHVS and CDR2 FQNEAQ. The full variable domain, completed using reference TRBV7-8 and TRBJ2-7, is GAGVSQSPRYKVAKRGQDVALRCDPISGHVSLFWYQQALGQGPEFLTYFQNEAQLDKSGLPSDRFFAERPEGSVSTLKIQRTQQEDSAVYLCASSLEGSSPYEQYFGPGTRLTVT.

This sequence joins TRBV4-2 and TRBJ2-1; 8 bases agree with TRBD2. The CDR3 is made up of 17 amino acids. Germline V CDR1 and CDR2: LGHNA, YNFKEQ. After removal of 0 bases from V and 4 bases from J, the junction contained 8 bases not matched to a gene. Here the CDR3 DNA reads TGTGCCAGCAGCCAAGAGGTTTCGGGGGGGCTATACAATGAGCAGTTCTTC. It specifies CASSQEVSGGLYNEQFF.

The chain links TRBV12-3 or TRBV12-4 to TRBJ1-1; D gene ambiguous. The CDR3 length is 13 residues. V was pared by 7 bases and J by 1 base, with 10 bases between. The CDR3 loop reads CASTLDWNTEAFF. The CDR3 DNA sequence: TGTGCCAGCACCTTGGACTGGAACACTGAAGCTTTCTTT.

This clonotype was picked up a small number of times. J is TRBJ2-7 and V is TRBV11-2, with 8 positions matching TRBD1. The length of the CDR3 is 15 residues. The germline CDR1 and CDR2 sequences are SGHAT and FQNNGV. V lost 6 bases, J lost 2 bases, and 9 bases stayed unmatched. For the CDR3, the DNA is TGTGCCAGCAGGCGGACAGGGTACAATGCCTACGAGCAGTACGTC. Protein sequence: CASRRTGYNAYEQYV.

CDR3: CASSLRRELYSNQPQHF. The CDR3, as DNA: TGTGCCAGCAGTTTGCGACGGGAACTCTATAGCAATCAGCCCCAGCATTTT. The chain is built from TRBV27 and TRBJ1-5; D unresolved. Between the trimmed V and J ends, which lost 3 bases and 0 bases, there was a span of 15 bases. Germline V CDR1 and CDR2: MNHEY, SMNVEV (reference sequence). The CDR3 loop spans 17 amino acids.

On this clonotype itself: This may be a read error, as it is one base from a much larger clone. The chain carries TRBV7-6 and TRBJ2-1; 9 bases are a match to TRBD1. V shed 10 bases, J shed 2 bases, and the junction held 9 bases outside the gene matches. This CDR3 spans 15 amino acids. Germline assignment: CDR1 SGHVS and CDR2 FNYEAQ. The CDR3 DNA reads TGTGCCAACAGGCTCCGGGACAGGGCCTACAATGAGCAGTTCTTC. The encoded protein is CANRLRDRAYNEQFF.

The genes are TRBV6-2 or TRBV6-3 and TRBJ2-2; D perhaps matches TRBD1 (5 bases). V gave up 4 bases and J gave up 0 bases, with 18 bases separating them. Germline-derived CDR1 and CDR2 are MNHEY and SVGEGT. This CDR3 contains 18 residues. CDR3 nucleotides: TGTGCCAGCAGTTTAGGATCTAGGACAATGCCGAACACCGGGGAGCTGTTTTTT. Encoded protein: CASSLGSRTMPNTGELFF.